This T cell receptor beta chain was identified during a study of T cells in localized non-small cell lung cancer. Points from the study as a whole: Appearing in adjacent lung were a median about 59 of the top 100 tumor clones.

Sequencing used immunoSEQ multiplex PCR; TCRdb keeps in-frame clones, though not all of them. The repertoire has about 33,000 clones, roughly 90% of them found once; the top ten carry around 4.5%. The CDR3 consists of 13 residues. The V gene's germline CDR1 is SNHLY and CDR2 FYNNEI. V lost 6 bases and J 0 bases, leaving 7 bases between the germline ends. Notes on this clone: Its antigen is not identified.

This TCR was recovered from a man aged 35 to 70 with stage I lung adenocarcinoma. Sequencing used peripheral blood, obtained before any cancer treatment. The chain recombines TRBV2 with TRBJ2-3; D uncertain. The DNA of the CDR3 is TGTGCCAGCAGGGTGAGAAGCACAGATACGCAGTATTTT. Protein sequence: CASRVRSTDTQYF. Looking up the rest from reference TRBV2 and TRBJ2-3 gives the full variable domain: EPEVTQTPSHQVTQMGQEVILRCVPISNHLYFYWYRQILGQKVEFLVSFYNNEISEKSEIFDDQFSVERPDGSNFTLKIRSTKLEDSAMYFCASRVRSTDTQYFGPGTRLTVL.